This TCR beta chain appears in the sequencing data of a study of cytomegalovirus exposure and HLA in healthy donors. As for the study in general: As released early, the data held 70 million to 95 million unique TCRs from HLA-typed donors. General observations from the study: High specificity and sensitivity for cytomegalovirus status were reported for the classifier. Earlier results showed most TCR beta V segments being productive about 87% or about 30% of the time. When analyzed later, a missense DCLRE1C variant was found to be linked to TCR beta V- and J-gene trimming.

CDR1 and CDR2 from the germline V gene are KGHSH and LQKENI. This CDR3 is built from 15 residues. V lost 3 bases and J lost 0, with 9 bases in between. 60 Vbeta and 13 Jbeta primers were used in PCR. Method: immunoSEQ multiplex PCR; TCRdb's copy keeps in-frame clones and lacks some. The table has more than 95,000 clones, about four fifths seen once. To note about this clone: Antigen specificity is unknown.

The sequenced sample was PBMCs. This chain uses TRBV18 with TRBJ1-5; D gene unclear. This sequence originates from a woman between 40 and 55 years old in good health and CMV-seropositive. This CDR3 is CASSPSAGSNQPQHF. Here the CDR3 DNA reads TGTGCCAGCTCACCTTCGGCGGGTAGCAATCAGCCCCAGCATTTT.